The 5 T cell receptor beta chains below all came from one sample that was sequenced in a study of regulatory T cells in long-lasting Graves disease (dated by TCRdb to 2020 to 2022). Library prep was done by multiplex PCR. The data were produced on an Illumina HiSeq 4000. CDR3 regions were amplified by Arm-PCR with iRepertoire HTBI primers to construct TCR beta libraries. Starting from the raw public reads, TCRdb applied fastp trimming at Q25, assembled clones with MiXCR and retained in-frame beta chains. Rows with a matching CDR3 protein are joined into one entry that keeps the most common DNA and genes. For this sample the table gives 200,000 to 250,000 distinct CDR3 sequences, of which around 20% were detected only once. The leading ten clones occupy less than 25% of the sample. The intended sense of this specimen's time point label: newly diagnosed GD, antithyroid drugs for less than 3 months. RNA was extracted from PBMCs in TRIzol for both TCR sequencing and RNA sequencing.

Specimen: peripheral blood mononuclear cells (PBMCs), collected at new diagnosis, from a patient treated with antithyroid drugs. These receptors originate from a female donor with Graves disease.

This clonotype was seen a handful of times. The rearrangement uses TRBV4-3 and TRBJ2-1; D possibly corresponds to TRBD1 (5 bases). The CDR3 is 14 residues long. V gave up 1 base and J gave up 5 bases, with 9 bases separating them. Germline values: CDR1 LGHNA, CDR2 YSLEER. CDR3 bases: TGCGCCAGCAGCCAAGTAGTCAGGGACAATGAGCAGTTCTTC. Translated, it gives CASSQVVRDNEQFF.

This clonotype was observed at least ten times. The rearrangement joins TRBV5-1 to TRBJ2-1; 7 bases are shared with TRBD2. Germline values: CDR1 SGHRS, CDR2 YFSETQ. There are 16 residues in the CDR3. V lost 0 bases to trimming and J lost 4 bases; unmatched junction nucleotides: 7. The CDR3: CASSLGGSGRYNEQFF. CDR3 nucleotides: TGCGCCAGCAGCTTGGGGGGTAGCGGGCGATACAATGAGCAGTTCTTC.

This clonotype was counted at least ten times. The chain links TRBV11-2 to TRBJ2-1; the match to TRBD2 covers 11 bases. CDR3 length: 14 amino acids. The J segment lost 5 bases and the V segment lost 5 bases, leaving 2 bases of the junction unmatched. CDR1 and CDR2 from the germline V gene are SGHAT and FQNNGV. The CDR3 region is CASSRTSGHNEQFF. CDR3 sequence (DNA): TGTGCCAGCAGCCGGACTAGCGGGCACAATGAGCAGTTCTTC.

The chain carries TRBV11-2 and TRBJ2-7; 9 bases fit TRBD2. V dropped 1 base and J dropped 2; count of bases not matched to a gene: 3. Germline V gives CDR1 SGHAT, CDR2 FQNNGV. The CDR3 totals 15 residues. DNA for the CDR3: TGTGCCAGCAGCTTAGCTAGCGGGATCCCCTACGAGCAGTACTTC. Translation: CASSLASGIPYEQYF.

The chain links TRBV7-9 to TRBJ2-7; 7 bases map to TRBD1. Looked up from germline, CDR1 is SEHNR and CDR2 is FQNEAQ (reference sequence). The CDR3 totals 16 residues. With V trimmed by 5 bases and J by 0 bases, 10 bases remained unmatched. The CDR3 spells CASSGYRGKGSYEQYF. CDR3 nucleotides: TGTGCCAGCAGCGGATACAGGGGAAAAGGCTCCTACGAGCAGTACTTC.